The 23 T cell receptor beta chains presented below share a single source sample, sequenced in a study of shared clonotypes between healthy human individuals (dated by TCRdb to the early 2020s). The library was built by means of the immunoSEQ multiplex PCR assay. TCRdb limited this immuneACCESS table to in-frame rearrangements with V and J called. A share of clones is missing; checked studies link under half to unresolved V genes, and the rest is unexplained. The sample table holds about 360,000 clones, of which around 70% were seen once. Jointly, the top ten make up roughly 10% of the sample. Input material: memory CD4+ T cells sorted from blood. The sample's cell subset or site label is to be understood as: CD45RA-negative fraction. The receptor source for this set is a man aged 25-45 years in good health.

About this clone: The junction departs from the called germline gene at one end, perhaps through a read error. The chain joins TRBV6-6 to TRBJ1-1; the match to TRBD1 covers 8 bases. Per germline, CDR1 MNHNY and CDR2 SVGAGI (reference sequence). The length of the CDR3 is 11 residues. CDR3 loop: CAIGAGQAVSF. In DNA, the CDR3 is TGTGCCATCGGCGCGGGACAGGCGGTATCCTTT.

The rearrangement links TRBV7-2 to TRBJ2-3, with D uncertain. Per the germline V gene, CDR1 is SGHTA and CDR2 is FQGNSA. There are 15 residues in the CDR3. Trimming left V 4 bases short and J 2 bases short, with 13 bases between. CDR3 in amino acids: CASSSLGIATDTQYF. The CDR3 nucleotides read TGTGCCAGCAGCTCCTTAGGAATTGCCACAGATACGCAGTATTTT.

The CDR3 DNA follows: TGTGCCAGCTCCGGGACAGAGGAGACCCAGTACTTC. The encoded protein is CASSGTEETQYF. The rearrangement joins TRBV6-5 to TRBJ2-5; 7 bases map to TRBD1. The CDR3 is 12 residues long. Unmatched junction bases numbered 5, after V lost 8 bases and J lost 5 bases. Germline CDR1 and CDR2: MNHEY and SVGAGI.

The chain couples TRBV6-5 to TRBJ2-2; D gene unclear. Per germline, CDR1 MNHEY and CDR2 SVGAGI. CDR3 length: 12 amino acids. The V end lost 1 base, the J end lost 8 bases, and 5 bases lay between the germline ends. The CDR3 loop is CASSYLGGELFF. Here the CDR3 DNA reads TGTGCCAGCAGTTACTTGGGAGGGGAGCTGTTTTTT.

This clone showed up just once. Other DNA sequences in this specimen translate into the identical CDR3. The chain joins TRBV7-3 to TRBJ2-1; D uncertain. Germline CDR1 reads SGHTA; CDR2 reads FQGTGA. V was shortened by 3 bases and J by 1 base, with 7 bases between the two germline ends. There are 14 residues in the CDR3. CDR3 sequence: CASSLGGSYNEQFF. CDR3 DNA: TGTGCCAGCAGCTTGGGCGGTTCCTACAATGAGCAGTTCTTC.

V is TRBV7-9 and J is TRBJ2-2; 7 nucleotides align to TRBD2. This CDR3 is built from 16 residues. J was trimmed by 2 bases and V by 6 bases; bases with no gene match: 9. CDR1 and CDR2 (germline): SEHNR, FQNEAQ (reference sequence). The CDR3 nucleotides read TGTGCCAGCAGACCGAGGGGCGGGGGTAACACCGGGGAGCTGTTTTTT. Protein product: CASRPRGGGNTGELFF.

The chain combines TRBV5-6 with TRBJ2-1; 16 bases agree with TRBD2. V trimming: 4 bases; J trimming: 2 bases; junction bases outside the gene matches: 6. Germline V lookup: CDR1 SGHDT, CDR2 YYEEEE. The CDR3 is made up of 18 amino acids. CDR3 protein: CASSRGLAGGPPYNEQFF. CDR3 bases: TGTGCCAGCAGCCGGGGACTAGCGGGAGGGCCCCCCTACAATGAGCAGTTCTTC.

The chain employs TRBV7-2 and TRBJ2-3; D is perhaps TRBD2 (7 bases). CDR3 size: 14 residues. Germline values: CDR1 SGHTA, CDR2 FQGNSA. V was cut by 4 bases and J by 6 bases, with 14 bases left in between. The CDR3 is CASSSGWGGDTQYF. The CDR3 region has the DNA TGTGCCAGCAGCTCGGGCTGGGGGGGCGATACGCAGTATTTT.

The chain recombines TRBV10-2 with TRBJ1-5; D ambiguous. V was shortened by 4 bases and J by 0 bases, with 4 bases between the two germline ends. The CDR3 is made up of 13 amino acids. The germline V gene has CDR1 WSHSY and CDR2 SAAADI. This CDR3 is CASSANSNQPQHF. The CDR3 DNA reads as TGCGCCAGCAGTGCAAATAGCAATCAGCCCCAGCATTTT.

The chain combines TRBV9 with TRBJ2-2; no clear D. Per the germline V gene, CDR1 is SGDLS and CDR2 is YYNGEE. This CDR3 is built from 14 residues. The ends were cut back, 6 bases at V and 5 bases at J, with 14 bases in the middle. The CDR3 coding sequence is TGTGCCAGCACGAAGGACGACCGAACCGGGGAGCTGTTTTTT. Protein product: CASTKDDRTGELFF. The variable domain in full, completed from reference TRBV9 and TRBJ2-2, reads DSGVTQTPKHLITATGQRVTLRCSPRSGDLSVYWYQQSLDQGLQFLIQYYNGEERAKGNILERFSAQQFPDLHSELNLSSLELGDSALYFCASTKDDRTGELFFGEGSRLTVL.

The rearrangement links TRBV25-1 to TRBJ2-1, with 11 bases identical to TRBD2. This CDR3 comprises 16 residues. Trimming took 2 bases from V and 4 from J; bases not matched to a gene: 4. Germline loops: CDR1 MGHDK, CDR2 SYGVNS. The CDR3 DNA sequence: TGTGCCAGCAGTGAACTTAGCGGGAGGGAATACAATGAGCAGTTCTTC. Translated, it gives CASSELSGREYNEQFF.

The chain employs TRBV29-1 and TRBJ2-5; 15 positions match TRBD2. The CDR3 is 15 amino acids. Germline-derived CDR1 and CDR2 are SQVTM and ANQGSEA. The junction had 3 bases not matched to a gene; V was cut back by 7 bases and J by 0 bases. In nucleotides, the CDR3 is TGCAGCGCAGGACTAGCGGGAGGGAACCAAGAGACCCAGTACTTC. Residues: CSAGLAGGNQETQYF.

This clone appeared a few times. The chain couples TRBV19 to TRBJ1-5; D is uncertain. Germline V gives CDR1 LNHDA, CDR2 SQIVND (reference sequence). This CDR3 has 15 amino acids. V was pared by 2 bases and J by 4 bases, with 12 bases between. This CDR3 reads CASSIWLSANQPQHF. In nucleotides, the CDR3 is TGTGCCAGTAGTATATGGCTCTCCGCTAATCAGCCCCAGCATTTT.

This chain uses TRBV2 with TRBJ2-4; D might be TRBD2 (6 bases). CDR1 is SNHLY, CDR2 FYNNEI, per germline. V was shortened by 4 bases and J by 7 bases, with 8 bases between the two germline ends. This CDR3 region has 12 residues. CDR3 sequence (DNA): TGTGCCAGCAGTGCCCGGGGGAACATTCAGTACTTC. Its protein product is CASSARGNIQYF.

This clone was seen just once. V is TRBV6-6 and J is TRBJ2-5, with TRBD1 matching 12 bases. Germline CDR1 and CDR2: MNHNY and SVGAGI (reference sequence). The length of the CDR3 is 15 residues. Germline trimming cut 8 bases from V and 4 bases from J; bases unmatched to any gene: 8. The CDR3 DNA reads TGTGCCAGCGCGGGGGGACAGGGGGCCCCAGAGACCCAGTACTTC. It is translated as CASAGGQGAPETQYF.

V gene TRBV11-3 combines with J gene TRBJ2-6, with 7 bases fitting TRBD2. Germline CDR1 is SGHNT and CDR2 is YENEEA. The CDR3 runs to 15 residues. V was pared by 4 bases and J by 2 bases, with 2 bases of the junction left unmatched. The CDR3 reads CASSSSGTGANVLTF. The CDR3, as DNA: TGTGCCAGCAGCTCGAGCGGGACTGGGGCCAACGTCCTGACTTTC.

This sequence joins TRBV6-1 and TRBJ2-2; the D gene could be TRBD1 or TRBD2 (6 bases each). CDR1 and CDR2 (germline): MNHNS, SASEGT. This CDR3 is built from 15 residues. V shed 8 bases and J shed 1 base, with 14 bases lying between them. Written as DNA, the CDR3 is TGTGCCAGCGGAGGGGGACATTTGAACACCGGGGAGCTGTTTTTT. Its protein is CASGGGHLNTGELFF.

About this clone itself: Other nucleotide sequences in the sample specify the same CDR3. The chain is built from TRBV14 and TRBJ1-3; D remains unclear. This CDR3 region has 17 residues. V was clipped by 0 bases and J by 0 bases, with 12 bases between them. Germline CDR1 is SGHDN and CDR2 is FVKESK. CDR3 coding DNA: TGTGCCAGCAGCCAAGAGGTGGGCAGATTCTCTGGAAACACCATATATTTT. As protein: CASSQEVGRFSGNTIYF.

This clone was seen only a few times. The chain carries TRBV10-3 and TRBJ2-1; no clear D gene. Trimming took 1 base from V and 5 from J, leaving 0 bases between them. The germline V gene has CDR1 ENHRY and CDR2 SYGVKD. The CDR3 loop spans 11 amino acids. The CDR3 loop is CAISEYNEQFF. The DNA of the CDR3 is TGTGCCATCAGTGAGTACAATGAGCAGTTCTTC.

This clone is a singleton in its sample. V is TRBV11-2 and J is TRBJ2-1; D is perhaps TRBD1 (6 bases). V was pared by 0 bases and J by 6 bases, with 15 bases between. The CDR3 runs to 16 residues. CDR1 and CDR2 from the germline V gene are SGHAT and FQNNGV. CDR3 DNA sequence: TGTGCCAGCAGCTTAGATCCCCTCCTAGGGGGCAATGAGCAGTTCTTC. Translated: CASSLDPLLGGNEQFF.

This chain joins TRBV5-1 and TRBJ1-3; D is uncertain. The length of the CDR3 is 15 residues. Germline V CDR1 and CDR2: SGHRS, YFSETQ. V was cut by 4 bases and J by 0 bases, with 11 bases left in between. The DNA for the CDR3 is TGCGCCAGCAGCCGAGACGGTTCCTCTGGAAACACCATATATTTT. It specifies CASSRDGSSGNTIYF.

The gene calls are TRBV10-2 and TRBJ2-3; TRBD1 matches 7 bases. CDR3 size: 14 residues. CDR1 is WSHSY and CDR2 is SAAADI in the germline V gene. V lost 8 bases to trimming and J lost 5 bases; unmatched junction nucleotides: 10. The DNA of the CDR3 is TGCGCCAGCCGGGGAACAGGGGATGGAGATACGCAGTATTTT. This gives the protein CASRGTGDGDTQYF.

V usage is TRBV9 and J usage is TRBJ2-2, with D possibly being TRBD2 (5 bases). Trimming shortened V by 2 bases and J by 7 bases, and 18 bases separated the two germline ends. CDR3 length: 16 amino acids. Germline CDR1 is SGDLS and CDR2 is YYNGEE. This CDR3 is CASSVGITQHGGELFF. The DNA of the CDR3 is TGTGCCAGCAGCGTCGGGATTACCCAGCACGGCGGGGAGCTGTTTTTT. The entire variable domain, with the rest obtained from reference TRBV9 and TRBJ2-2, is as follows: DSGVTQTPKHLITATGQRVTLRCSPRSGDLSVYWYQQSLDQGLQFLIQYYNGEERAKGNILERFSAQQFPDLHSELNLSSLELGDSALYFCASSVGITQHGGELFFGEGSRLTVL.